Shown below are 18 T cell receptor beta chains from a single sample sequenced in a study of a mutant IDH1 vaccine in newly diagnosed glioma. The method was immunoSEQ multiplex PCR; TCRdb's version includes in-frame clones alone and lacks a portion of them. The sample consists of tens of thousands of clones, about 86% of them appearing once. The time point is: week 35, safety follow-up. Every vaccination contained 300 ug of the mutant IDH1 20-mer peptide and was paired with topical imiquimod. No antigen has been identified for these receptors. The sample in question was PBMCs, obtained from a glioma patient whose treatment included an IDH1 peptide vaccine. These receptors were taken from a man aged 35 to 55 with glioma.

The V call is TRBV9, the J call TRBJ1-3; no clear D. CDR1 and CDR2 from the germline V gene are SGDLS and YYNGEE. The V end was cut by 4 bases, the J end by 0 bases, with 8 bases between. The length of the CDR3 is 14 residues. The CDR3: CASSRSPSGNTIYF. CDR3 in DNA: TGTGCCAGCAGCAGATCGCCCTCTGGAAACACCATATATTTT.

V gene TRBV28 combines with J gene TRBJ2-1, with a weak D call TRBD2 (6 bases). CDR1 is MDHEN and CDR2 is SYDVKM in the germline V gene. The CDR3 runs 14 residues. The V and J ends lost 4 bases and 3 bases respectively, with 10 bases between them. This chain's CDR3 is CASSWDSDYNEQFF. The DNA of the CDR3 is TGTGCCAGCAGTTGGGACTCTGACTACAATGAGCAGTTCTTC.

This clone showed up just a few times. The chain couples TRBV7-8 to TRBJ2-1, with D perhaps TRBD2 (6 bases). The CDR3 sequence is 14 residues long. CDR1 is SGHVS, CDR2 FQNEAQ, per germline. V shed 1 base and J shed 4 bases, with 8 bases lying between them. CDR3 region: CASSLGLEYNEQFF. The CDR3, as DNA: TGTGCCAGCAGCTTAGGACTAGAATACAATGAGCAGTTCTTC. Drawing the rest from reference TRBV7-8 and TRBJ2-1, the complete variable domain is GAGVSQSPRYKVAKRGQDVALRCDPISGHVSLFWYQQALGQGPEFLTYFQNEAQLDKSGLPSDRFFAERPEGSVSTLKIQRTQQEDSAVYLCASSLGLEYNEQFFGPGTRLTVL.

V and J are TRBV7-2 and TRBJ2-1; maybe TRBD1 (5 bases). The germline V and J ends were trimmed by 6 bases and 0 bases, with 15 bases remaining between them. CDR1 SGHTA and CDR2 FQGNSA come from the germline V gene. CDR3 length: 16 amino acids. The CDR3 DNA sequence: TGTGCCAGCAGATCGGACACGTACTACTCCTACAATGAGCAGTTCTTC. It codes for CASRSDTYYSYNEQFF. Drawing the rest from reference TRBV7-2 and TRBJ2-1, the complete variable domain is GAGVSQSPSNKVTEKGKDVELRCDPISGHTALYWYRQSLGQGLEFLIYFQGNSAPDKSGLPSDRFSAERTGGSVSTLTIQRTQQEDSAVYLCASRSDTYYSYNEQFFGPGTRLTVL.

The V call is TRBV6-6, the J call TRBJ2-7; 11 nucleotides align to TRBD2. Germline assignment: CDR1 MNHNY and CDR2 SVGAGI (reference sequence). The J segment lost 4 bases and the V segment lost 0 bases, leaving 2 bases of the junction unmatched. This CDR3 has 15 amino acids. The CDR3 region has the DNA TGTGCCAGCAGTTACTCGAGGACTAGCGGGTACGAGCAGTACTTC. It is translated as CASSYSRTSGYEQYF.

A word on this clone: One end of the junction does not line up with germline, which may come from a read error. The V gene is TRBV6-5, the J gene TRBJ2-5; D may match TRBD1 or TRBD2 (5 bases each). CDR3 length equals 12 residues. Germline V gene data show CDR1 as MNHEY and CDR2 as SVGAGI. The CDR3 nucleotides are TGTGCCAGCAGTTACCGGGTTGACCGGGGCGACTTC. Protein sequence: CASSYRVDRGDF.

This chain connects TRBV6-1 to TRBJ2-7; 7 bases map to TRBD1. The CDR3 covers 15 residues. Germline CDR1 is MNHNS and CDR2 is SASEGT. The V segment lost 2 bases and the J segment 4 bases; nucleotides outside the gene matches: 8. DNA of the CDR3: TGTGCCAGCAGTGAAATACAGGGGTTCCGATACGAGCAGTACTTC. Translation gives CASSEIQGFRYEQYF.

The rearrangement joins TRBV10-3 to TRBJ1-3; D is ambiguous. With 3 bases removed from V and 0 bases from J, the gap between germline ends came to 6 bases. Germline V gives CDR1 ENHRY, CDR2 SYGVKD. This CDR3 region has 14 residues. CDR3 region: CAISETDSGNTIYF. As DNA, the CDR3 is TGTGCCATCAGTGAAACGGACTCTGGAAACACCATATATTTT.

The chain carries TRBV19 and TRBJ1-5, with TRBD1 matching 8 bases. Trimming took 1 base from V and 3 from J; bases not matched to a gene: 17. CDR1 is LNHDA and CDR2 is SQIVND in the germline V gene (reference sequence). The CDR3 is made up of 20 amino acids. CDR3 sequence: CASSIANFRRGRRDNQPQHF. The CDR3 coding sequence is TGTGCCAGTAGTATAGCCAACTTTCGCAGGGGGCGAAGGGACAATCAGCCCCAGCATTTT.

The CDR3 DNA reads TGCGCCAGCAGTCGAGACAGGGCCGGGGAGCTGTTTTTT. Its translation: CASSRDRAGELFF. The gene calls are TRBV5-1 and TRBJ2-2; 7 nucleotides agree with TRBD1. The CDR3 totals 13 residues. CDR1 and CDR2 (germline): SGHRS, YFSETQ. J lost 6 bases, V lost 5 bases, and 4 bases had no gene match.

The V and J genes are TRBV10-3 and TRBJ1-3, with unresolved D. This CDR3 is 15 amino acids long. Per the germline V gene, CDR1 is ENHRY and CDR2 is SYGVKD. Trimming left V 2 bases short and J 0 bases short, with 8 bases between. Here the CDR3 DNA reads TGTGCCATCAGTGAGAGACCGCTCTCTGGAAACACCATATATTTT. This sequence encodes CAISERPLSGNTIYF.

This clone was counted between two and nine times. Other DNA sequences in the sample encode the same CDR3. The chain is built from TRBV2 and TRBJ2-7, with TRBD1 matching 9 bases. The germline V gene encodes CDR1 SNHLY and CDR2 FYNNEI. V gave up 1 base and J gave up 5 bases; unmatched junction bases: 3. The CDR3 has 14 amino acids. The CDR3 nucleotides are TGTGCCAGCAGTGAAGGGGACAGGGCCCACGAGCAGTACTTC. This gives the protein CASSEGDRAHEQYF.

This chain links TRBV7-2 with TRBJ2-7; possible D gene TRBD2, 6 bases. Per the germline V gene, CDR1 is SGHTA and CDR2 is FQGNSA. This CDR3 region has 15 residues. The V gene lost 5 bases and the J gene lost 6 bases, with 20 bases spanning the gap. DNA for the CDR3: TGTGCCAGCAGCCCCCGACTAGACGTACGGGGCGAGCAGTACTTC. This sequence encodes CASSPRLDVRGEQYF. Combining the CDR3 with reference TRBV7-2 and TRBJ2-7 gives the whole variable domain GAGVSQSPSNKVTEKGKDVELRCDPISGHTALYWYRQSLGQGLEFLIYFQGNSAPDKSGLPSDRFSAERTGGSVSTLTIQRTQQEDSAVYLCASSPRLDVRGEQYFGPGTRLTVT.

The chain combines TRBV7-9 with TRBJ1-2; 8 bases map to TRBD1. With 4 bases clipped from V and 3 bases from J, the junction kept 10 bases outside the gene matches. This CDR3 spans 16 amino acids. The germline V gene encodes CDR1 SEHNR and CDR2 FQNEAQ (reference sequence). The CDR3 DNA reads TGTGCCAGCAGCTCGGGTGGGGGACAGGCGGACTATGGCTACACCTTC. It is translated as CASSSGGGQADYGYTF. Combining the CDR3 with reference TRBV7-9 and TRBJ1-2 gives the whole variable domain DTGVSQNPRHKITKRGQNVTFRCDPISEHNRLYWYRQTLGQGPEFLTYFQNEAQLEKSRLLSDRFSAERPKGSFSTLEIQRTEQGDSAMYLCASSSGGGQADYGYTFGSGTRLTVV.

This clone has just one count. The genes are TRBV7-8 and TRBJ2-7, with TRBD1 as a possible D gene (7 bases). Germline CDR1 reads SGHVS; CDR2 reads FQNEAQ. The V gene lost 0 bases and the J gene lost 6 bases, with 15 bases spanning the gap. This CDR3 contains 15 residues. CDR3 DNA: TGTGCCAGCAGCTTAGCCCAGGGGGGAGTGCGCGAGCAGTACTTC. The encoded protein is CASSLAQGGVREQYF.

This clone was seen once. The V and J genes are TRBV7-2 and TRBJ2-3; TRBD1 agrees at 7 bases. CDR1 and CDR2 (germline): SGHTA, FQGNSA. Trimming removed 5 bases from V and 6 bases from J; junction bases left unmatched: 8. This CDR3 region has 14 residues. CDR3 region: CASSEDRAVDTQYF. CDR3 DNA: TGTGCCAGCAGCGAAGACAGGGCGGTGGATACGCAGTATTTT.

This chain links TRBV11-2 with TRBJ2-7; 9 bases line up with TRBD2. Losses at the gene ends were 2 bases for V and 1 base for J; bases not matched to a gene: 3. The length of the CDR3 is 15 residues. Germline V gene sequence: CDR1 SGHAT, CDR2 FQNNGV. DNA for the CDR3: TGTGCCAGCAGCTTACTGCGGGAGGGTTCCTACGAGCAGTACTTC. Amino acid sequence: CASSLLREGSYEQYF.

The rearrangement links TRBV10-3 to TRBJ2-7; 8 bases are shared with TRBD2. There are 14 residues in the CDR3. Germline CDR1 ENHRY, CDR2 SYGVKD. V gave up 4 bases and J gave up 6 bases; unmatched junction bases: 8. CDR3 residues: CAISAGAGVGEQYF. The CDR3 region has the DNA TGTGCCATCAGTGCGGGAGCGGGAGTAGGCGAGCAGTACTTC.